One and the same sample provided the 23 T cell receptor beta chains below, sequenced in a study of blood T cell repertoires in COVID-19. Assay: immunoSEQ multiplex PCR; the TCRdb copy retains only in-frame clones and omits some. The top ten hold 6.2% of the sample, which has 170,000 or so clones, around 85% seen once. The sample taken for sequencing was PBMCs or T cells enriched from blood (not recorded which). These receptors all come from a man in his forties who had recovered from COVID-19.

The chain combines TRBV5-1 with TRBJ1-3; 7 bases align to TRBD1. The ends lost 4 bases at V and 4 bases at J; junction bases unmatched: 2. Germline V gives CDR1 SGHRS, CDR2 YFSETQ. The CDR3 runs 13 residues. CDR3 loop: CASSMGQGNTIYF. The DNA of the CDR3 is TGCGCCAGCAGCATGGGACAGGGAAACACCATATATTTT.

This chain links TRBV30 with TRBJ2-1, with D unresolved. Trimming left V 0 bases short and J 0 bases short, with 9 bases between. Per germline, CDR1 GTSNPN and CDR2 SVGIG (reference sequence). The CDR3 extends over 15 amino acids. CDR3 sequence reads: CAWSVGQRSYNEQFF. CDR3 DNA sequence: TGTGCCTGGAGTGTAGGCCAGCGCTCCTACAATGAGCAGTTCTTC.

The chain has TRBV27 and TRBJ1-2; the D is unclear. Trimming removed 5 bases from V and 1 base from J, with 14 bases in between. There are 15 residues in the CDR3. The germline V gene has CDR1 MNHEY and CDR2 SMNVEV (reference sequence). DNA for the CDR3: TGTGCCAGCAGTATAGACACGTATTTTAACTATGGCTACACCTTC. It encodes CASSIDTYFNYGYTF.

The chain links TRBV9 to TRBJ2-2, with D possibly TRBD1 on 5 matching bases. The CDR3 extends over 15 amino acids. CDR1 SGDLS and CDR2 YYNGEE come from the germline V gene. Trimming took off 0 bases at V and 0 bases at J, with 6 bases between the two ends. The CDR3 region has the DNA TGTGCCAGCAGCGTAGGGGGCTCGAACACCGGGGAGCTGTTTTTT. Translated, it gives CASSVGGSNTGELFF. Complete variable domain (other parts from reference TRBV9 and TRBJ2-2): DSGVTQTPKHLITATGQRVTLRCSPRSGDLSVYWYQQSLDQGLQFLIQYYNGEERAKGNILERFSAQQFPDLHSELNLSSLELGDSALYFCASSVGGSNTGELFFGEGSRLTVL.

V usage is TRBV14 and J usage is TRBJ2-7; a possible D gene is TRBD2 (6 bases). The CDR3 has 14 amino acids. The ends were cut back, 4 bases at V and 3 bases at J, with 13 bases in the middle. CDR1 SGHDN and CDR2 FVKESK come from the germline V gene. Written as DNA, the CDR3 is TGTGCCAGCAGCCCCCGGGACTGGGGCTACGAGCAGTACTTC. Translated, it gives CASSPRDWGYEQYF. The full variable domain, rest sourced from reference TRBV14 and TRBJ2-7, is EAGVTQFPSHSVIEKGQTVTLRCDPISGHDNLYWYRRVMGKEIKFLLHFVKESKQDESGMPNNRFLAERTGGTYSTLKVQPAELEDSGVYFCASSPRDWGYEQYFGPGTRLTVT.

The chain recombines TRBV28 with TRBJ2-2; D may be TRBD1 (5 bases). Looked up from germline, CDR1 is MDHEN and CDR2 is SYDVKM. V lost 3 bases, J lost 5 bases, and 10 bases lay in between. This CDR3 region has 14 residues. The CDR3 loop is CASSFQGWTGELFF. CDR3 sequence (DNA): TGTGCCAGCAGTTTCCAGGGATGGACCGGGGAGCTGTTTTTT.

The chain couples TRBV27 to TRBJ2-3, with D perhaps matching TRBD1 (6 bases). Trimming shortened V by 0 bases and J by 4 bases, and 17 bases separated the two germline ends. Germline lookup yields CDR1 MNHEY and CDR2 SMNVEV (reference sequence). This CDR3 contains 17 residues. CDR3 sequence: CASSLSWAGVYPDTQYF. CDR3 bases: TGTGCCAGCAGTTTATCGTGGGCAGGGGTTTACCCAGATACGCAGTATTTT.

The J gene is TRBJ1-3, the V gene TRBV18; D remains unclear. In germline, CDR1 is KGHSH, CDR2 LQKENI. Trimming took off 3 bases at V and 2 bases at J, with 5 bases between the two ends. CDR3 length: 13 residues. The CDR3 DNA sequence: TGTGCCAGCTCACCGGCCCCTGGAAACACCATATATTTT. It specifies CASSPAPGNTIYF.

The rearrangement links TRBV5-1 to TRBJ1-6, with 10 positions matching TRBD1. V trimming: 4 bases; J trimming: 10 bases; junction bases outside the gene matches: 5. Germline V gives CDR1 SGHRS, CDR2 YFSETQ. This CDR3 has 14 amino acids. CDR3 DNA: TGCGCCAGCAGCATGGACAGGGGGAAATCACCCCTCCACTTT. Translated, it gives CASSMDRGKSPLHF.

This clone has a single count. The CDR3 bases are TGTGCCAGCAGTTGGGACAGTGCCTATGGCTACACCTTC. This sequence encodes CASSWDSAYGYTF. The chain is built from TRBV12-3 or TRBV12-4 and TRBJ1-2; 7 bases map to TRBD1. CDR3 length equals 13 residues. Trimming removed 4 bases from V and 4 bases from J; junction bases left unmatched: 3.

This chain joins TRBV28 and TRBJ1-2, with D possibly matching TRBD1 (6 bases). Germline CDR1 is MDHEN and CDR2 is SYDVKM. The ends were cut back, 5 bases at V and 1 base at J, with 20 bases in the middle. CDR3 length equals 17 residues. The CDR3 DNA follows: TGTGCCAGCAGTCACGGGGGGGCCGGGTTCATTAACTATGGCTACACCTTC. Amino acids: CASSHGGAGFINYGYTF.

The rearrangement joins TRBV2 to TRBJ2-5; 8 positions match TRBD2. CDR3 length equals 16 residues. The germline V gene encodes CDR1 SNHLY and CDR2 FYNNEI. V was clipped by 3 bases and J by 5 bases; unmatched bases: 11. The CDR3: CASSEWGGRSRETQYF. The CDR3 nucleotides are TGTGCCAGCAGTGAGTGGGGCGGGAGGTCCCGGGAGACCCAGTACTTC. The full variable domain, its missing parts supplied by reference TRBV2 and TRBJ2-5, is EPEVTQTPSHQVTQMGQEVILRCVPISNHLYFYWYRQILGQKVEFLVSFYNNEISEKSEIFDDQFSVERPDGSNFTLKIRSTKLEDSAMYFCASSEWGGRSRETQYFGPGTRLLVL.

The CDR3 reads CASSIRDRTYGYTF. In DNA, the CDR3 is TGTGCCAGTAGTATCCGGGACAGGACCTATGGCTACACCTTC. The V call is TRBV19, the J call TRBJ1-2; 8 nucleotides match TRBD1. Germline V CDR1 and CDR2: LNHDA, SQIVND (reference sequence). J lost 4 bases, V lost 3 bases, and 4 bases had no gene match. This CDR3 has 14 residues.

The rearrangement joins TRBV11-2 to TRBJ2-1, with 8 bases aligning to TRBD2. The germline V gene has CDR1 SGHAT and CDR2 FQNNGV. V was clipped by 5 bases and J by 9 bases; unmatched bases: 21. The CDR3 is 18 residues long. For the CDR3, the DNA is TGTGCCAGCAGCCAACGAAACAAGGCGGGAGGCCTGGGTGGTGAGCAGTTCTTC. This codes for CASSQRNKAGGLGGEQFF.

This clone has just one count. As DNA, the CDR3 is TGTGCCATCAGTTTCATTCCGGGACAGGCGGCAGGGACTGAAGCTTTCTTT. Its protein is CAISFIPGQAAGTEAFF. The gene calls are TRBV10-3 and TRBJ1-1, with 8 bases identical to TRBD1. This CDR3 contains 17 residues. V gave up 5 bases and J gave up 5 bases; unmatched junction bases: 16. Germline CDR1 and CDR2: ENHRY and SYGVKD.

This clone appeared many times. This chain connects TRBV12-3 or TRBV12-4 to TRBJ1-2; maybe TRBD1 (5 bases). V lost 6 bases and J 7 bases, leaving 12 bases between the germline ends. The CDR3 has 12 residues. The CDR3 nucleotides are TGTGCCAGCAGCCAAGGGGTATCTGGCTACACCTTC. Protein: CASSQGVSGYTF.

In its sample, this clone was seen once. The CDR3 bases are TGTGCCAGCAGCCAAGACGGGCTAGCGGGGGCCTTGAACACCGGGGAGCTGTTTTTT. Protein: CASSQDGLAGALNTGELFF. The genes are TRBV3-1 (or the pseudogene TRBV3-2) and TRBJ2-2; 10 bases line up with TRBD2. The CDR3 has 19 residues. The V and J ends lost 0 bases and 1 base, in that order; junction bases with no gene match: 8. Germline assignment: CDR1 LGHDT and CDR2 YNNKEL (reference sequence).

The chain links TRBV28 to TRBJ2-1; 7 nucleotides align to TRBD1. V shed 6 bases, J shed 8 bases, and the junction held 10 bases outside the gene matches. This CDR3 has 14 amino acids. CDR1 and CDR2 (germline): MDHEN, SYDVKM. This CDR3 reads CASSRQGRADEQFF. The CDR3 bases are TGTGCCAGCAGCAGACAGGGCCGGGCCGATGAGCAGTTCTTC.

This chain links TRBV19 with TRBJ2-3; 11 nucleotides align to TRBD2. Germline CDR1 is LNHDA and CDR2 is SQIVND (reference sequence). This CDR3 region has 17 residues. The junction had 5 bases not matched to a gene; V was cut back by 1 base and J by 2 bases. The CDR3: CASSIGPSGRFTDTQYF. In nucleotides, the CDR3 is TGTGCCAGTAGTATAGGACCTAGCGGGAGGTTCACAGATACGCAGTATTTT.

The chain is built from TRBV29-1 and TRBJ1-2; 9 nucleotides align to TRBD1. Germline CDR1 reads SQVTM; CDR2 reads ANQGSEA. V lost 4 bases, J lost 8 bases, and 5 bases stayed unmatched. CDR3 size: 12 residues. The CDR3 region is CSVGTGGHGYTF. The CDR3, as DNA: TGCAGCGTTGGAACAGGGGGCCACGGCTACACCTTC.

The chain combines TRBV10-3 with TRBJ1-4, with 7 bases matching TRBD1. The V gene end was trimmed by 6 bases and the J gene end by 8 bases; junction bases not matched to a gene: 12. From germline, CDR1 is ENHRY and CDR2 SYGVKD. This CDR3 region has 15 residues. The CDR3 nucleotides are TGTGCCATCAGCGCGGGGCCTCAGGGGGAAGAAAAACTGTTTTTT. This gives the protein CAISAGPQGEEKLFF.

This clone was seen a single time. The chain employs TRBV14 and TRBJ1-2, with D maybe TRBD1 (5 bases). CDR1 is SGHDN, CDR2 FVKESK, per germline. This CDR3 is 16 amino acids long. Trimming stripped 0 bases from V and 8 bases from J, with 19 bases between. The CDR3 is CASSQERAGLSGGYTF. The CDR3 DNA sequence: TGTGCCAGCAGCCAAGAAAGAGCGGGACTCTCTGGGGGCTACACCTTC. Full variable domain (rest looked up from reference TRBV14 and TRBJ1-2): EAGVTQFPSHSVIEKGQTVTLRCDPISGHDNLYWYRRVMGKEIKFLLHFVKESKQDESGMPNNRFLAERTGGTYSTLKVQPAELEDSGVYFCASSQERAGLSGGYTFGSGTRLTVV.

This chain uses TRBV24-1 with TRBJ1-2; D not certain. The CDR3 is 14 amino acids. The V end lost 3 bases, the J end lost 4 bases, and 11 bases lay between the germline ends. Germline V gene lookup returns CDR1 KGHDR and CDR2 SFDVKD. CDR3 DNA: TGTGCCACCAGTGATCCTTACCGGGGCTATGGCTACACCTTC. Its translation: CATSDPYRGYGYTF.